The clone carrying this T cell receptor beta chain occurred many times. Its antigen is still unknown. The germline gives CDR1 DFQATT, CDR2 SNEGSKA (reference sequence). Trimming cost V 0 bases and J 2 bases, with 14 bases left between them. This CDR3 comprises 15 residues. This sample is drawn from a study of prognosis after radiotherapy for stage I lung cancer. About the study: Distant metastasis occurred in several patients at a median of approximately seven months after radiotherapy, while about 15 showed no significant progression.

With two-round multiplex PCR, TCR beta CDR3 sequences were amplified from genomic DNA. For every TRBV and TRBJ gene, a specific primer was used in first-round PCR. One entry per CDR3 protein, called by TCRdb with MiXCR from the multiplex PCR reads. The sample shows approximately 28,000 distinct CDR3 sequences, roughly 30% of them seen only once. Regarding the study as a whole: Reduced Shannon entropy following stereotactic body radiation therapy was recorded in patients who developed distant metastases.

The source material was PBMCs, sampled before or after stereotactic body radiation therapy (not recorded which). The receptor comes from a donor older than 45 with non-small cell lung cancer. The V call is TRBV20-1, the J call TRBJ2-7; D may be TRBD2 (5 bases). The CDR3 loop reads CSARDSLAYTYEQYF. CDR3 bases: TGCAGTGCTAGAGATAGCCTAGCATACACCTACGAGCAGTACTTC.